This is a list of T cell receptor beta chains from one sample in a study of blood T cells in healthy people across ages. TCRdb used MiXCR to reprocess the 5' RACE reads, holding one entry per CDR3 protein. The repertoire holds 1.8 million or so distinct CDR3 sequences, with approximately 40% as singletons. Sequenced input: blood. These receptors originate from a human donor in good health. The CDR3 runs from the conserved cysteine through the conserved F or W. The D gene is left open where the match is weak. Size values are once, few and many counts, or a class for expanded clones, and some rows have none.

cdr3_aa | cdr3_nt | clone_size | v_call | d_call | j_call
CASSLQRAYEQYF | TGCGCCAGCAGCCTCCAGAGGGCCTACGAGCAGTACTTC | - | TRBV4-3 | - | TRBJ2-7
CASSLVGSIYGYTF | TGTGCCAGCAGCTTAGTGGGGAGTATCTATGGCTACACCTTC | few | TRBV7-2 | - | TRBJ1-2
CSAREGGQYNEQFF | TGCAGTGCTAGAGAGGGGGGGCAATACAATGAGCAGTTCTTC | - | TRBV20-1 | - | TRBJ2-1
CASSSPREGVVSYEQYF | TGCGCCAGCAGCTCCCCAAGGGAGGGGGTCGTCTCCTACGAGCAGTACTTC | few | TRBV4-1 | - | TRBJ2-7
CASFRTRSEQFF | TGTGCCAGCTTCCGGACTCGCAGTGAGCAGTTCTTC | once | TRBV6-2/TRBV6-3 | - | TRBJ2-1
CTSSQHPAGSEGNSPLHF | TGCACCAGCAGCCAGCACCCGGCAGGCAGCGAGGGGAATTCACCCCTCCACTTT | - | TRBV4-1 | - | TRBJ1-6
CASSGGVMPNYGYTF | TGCGCCAGCAGTGGTGGGGTTATGCCTAACTATGGCTACACCTTC | - | TRBV5-1 | - | TRBJ1-2
CSARDLVRTSGNTIYF | TGCAGTGCTAGAGATCTCGTGAGAACCTCTGGAAACACCATATATTTT | - | TRBV20-1 | - | TRBJ1-3
CSASVDARPEAFF | TGCAGTGCTAGTGTCGATGCGAGGCCTGAAGCTTTCTTT | - | TRBV20-1 | - | TRBJ1-1
CASSLLLGGEQYF | TGTGCCAGCAGCTTATTGTTAGGGGGCGAGCAGTACTTC | - | TRBV7-9 | - | TRBJ2-7
CATNPGRRRDEQYF | TGTGCCACCAACCCGGGACGGCGACGGGACGAGCAGTACTTC | - | TRBV15 | - | TRBJ2-7
CASSPGTGRHQETQYF | TGTGCCAGCAGCCCCGGTACGGGCAGGCACCAAGAGACCCAGTACTTC | - | TRBV7-2 | - | TRBJ2-5
CASSPLAGGGDEQFF | TGCGCCAGCAGCCCACTAGCGGGGGGCGGGGATGAGCAGTTCTTC | many | TRBV5-1 | TRBD2 | TRBJ2-1
CASSADRLLYEQYF | TGTGCCAGCAGTGCCGACAGGCTACTCTACGAGCAGTACTTC | few | TRBV12-3/TRBV12-4 | - | TRBJ2-7
CATSTRLAGDEQYF | TGTGCCACCAGCACAAGACTAGCGGGGGACGAGCAGTACTTC | - | TRBV15 | TRBD2 | TRBJ2-7
CAIRQEREAFF | TGTGCCATCAGACAGGAGAGGGAAGCTTTCTTT | - | TRBV10-3 | - | TRBJ1-1
CASSQKRPGLSYEQYF | TGTGCCAGCAGCCAAAAACGGCCGGGACTATCCTACGAGCAGTACTTC | - | TRBV3-1 | TRBD2 | TRBJ2-7
CAISESDSGGVVNEQYF | TGTGCCATCAGTGAGTCGGATAGCGGGGGGGTCGTTAACGAGCAGTACTTC | - | TRBV10-3 | TRBD2 | TRBJ2-7
CASSVGTTTYNSPLHF | TGTGCCAGCAGCGTAGGGACCACTACCTATAATTCACCCCTCCACTTT | - | TRBV9 | - | TRBJ1-6
CASSLTGAVTDTQYF | TGCGCCAGCAGCTTGACGGGGGCCGTCACAGATACGCAGTATTTT | few | TRBV5-1 | - | TRBJ2-3
CASSLFRANYGYTF | TGTGCCAGCAGCTTGTTCCGAGCTAACTATGGCTACACCTTC | few | TRBV7-2 | - | TRBJ1-2
CASRGTSGGRNIQYF | TGTGCCAGCAGAGGGACTAGCGGGGGTCGGAACATTCAGTACTTC | few | TRBV3-1 | TRBD2 | TRBJ2-4
CASSGQLESYEQYF | TGTGCCAGCAGCGGACAGTTAGAGTCCTACGAGCAGTACTTC | - | TRBV7-6 | - | TRBJ2-7
CASSSRGATGELFF | TGTGCCAGCAGCTCCAGGGGGGCCACCGGGGAGCTGTTTTTT | - | TRBV7-2 | - | TRBJ2-2
CASSQVSGRGQEQYF | TGCGCCAGCAGCCAAGTCTCCGGCAGGGGGCAAGAGCAGTACTTC | once | TRBV4-3 | TRBD1 | TRBJ2-7
CAIRLDNNQPQHF | TGTGCCATCAGGCTGGACAACAATCAGCCCCAGCATTTT | few | TRBV10-3 | - | TRBJ1-5
CASSPPGGESSTDTQYF | TGTGCCAGCAGTCCTCCGGGGGGTGAATCTAGCACAGATACGCAGTATTTT | - | TRBV7-8 | TRBD2 | TRBJ2-3
CSARVQGAGRGYTF | TGCAGTGCTAGAGTGCAGGGGGCTGGTCGGGGCTACACCTTC | - | TRBV20-1 | TRBD1 | TRBJ1-2
CASSLLPTGNTEAFF | TGTGCCAGCAGCTTGCTTCCTACCGGGAACACTGAAGCTTTCTTT | - | TRBV7-9 | - | TRBJ1-1
CSAWGGLDTQYF | TGCAGTGCTTGGGGGGGCCTTGATACGCAGTATTTT | few | TRBV20-1 | - | TRBJ2-3
CASSQLVGRDTQYF | TGTGCCAGCAGCCAACTAGTTGGGAGGGATACGCAGTATTTT | - | TRBV11-2 | - | TRBJ2-3
CSVESGPGANVLTF | TGCAGCGTTGAGTCCGGGCCTGGGGCCAACGTCCTGACTTTC | - | TRBV29-1 | - | TRBJ2-6
CASSLGPGSSYKQYF | TGCGCCAGCAGCTTAGGACCGGGGAGCTCCTACAAGCAGTACTTC | - | TRBV5-1 | - | TRBJ2-7
CASSHSDRAVAEAFF | TGTGCCAGCAGCCACTCGGACAGGGCGGTCGCTGAAGCTTTCTTT | - | TRBV7-2 | TRBD1 | TRBJ1-1
CGSSEGVNEKLFF | TGTGGCAGCAGCGAGGGGGTTAATGAAAAACTGTTTTTT | - | TRBV9 | - | TRBJ1-4
CASSFNRGESNTEAFF | TGTGCCAGCAGTTTTAACCGGGGTGAGAGTAACACTGAAGCTTTCTTT | few | TRBV28 | - | TRBJ1-1
CASSIPGLENEQYF | TGTGCCAGCAGCATTCCGGGACTAGAGAATGAGCAGTACTTC | - | TRBV7-9 | TRBD2 | TRBJ2-5
CASSPGLSDYYEQYF | TGCGCCAGCAGCCCCGGACTATCCGATTACTACGAGCAGTACTTC | - | TRBV5-1 | - | TRBJ2-7
CANSSRGTDTQYF | TGTGCCAACAGCTCCCGGGGGACAGATACGCAGTATTTT | - | TRBV13 | - | TRBJ2-3
CSVDTANTEAFF | TGCAGCGTTGATACGGCGAACACTGAAGCTTTCTTT | - | TRBV29-1 | - | TRBJ1-1
CASSSPSGNYGYTF | TGTGCCAGCAGCTCCCCTTCCGGGAACTATGGCTACACCTTC | - | TRBV11-3 | - | TRBJ1-2